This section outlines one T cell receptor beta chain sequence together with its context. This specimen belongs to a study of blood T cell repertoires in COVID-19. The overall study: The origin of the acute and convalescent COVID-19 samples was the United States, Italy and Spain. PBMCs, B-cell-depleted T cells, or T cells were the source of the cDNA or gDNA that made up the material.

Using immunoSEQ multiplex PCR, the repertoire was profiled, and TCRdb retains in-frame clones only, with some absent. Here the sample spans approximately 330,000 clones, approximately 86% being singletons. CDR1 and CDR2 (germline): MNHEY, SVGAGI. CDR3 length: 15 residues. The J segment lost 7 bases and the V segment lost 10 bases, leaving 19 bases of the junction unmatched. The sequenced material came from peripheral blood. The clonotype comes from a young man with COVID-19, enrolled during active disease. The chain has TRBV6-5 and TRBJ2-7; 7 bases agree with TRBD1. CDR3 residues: CATHDSRQGNREQYF. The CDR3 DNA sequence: TGTGCCACGCACGACTCTCGACAGGGAAATCGGGAGCAGTACTTC.